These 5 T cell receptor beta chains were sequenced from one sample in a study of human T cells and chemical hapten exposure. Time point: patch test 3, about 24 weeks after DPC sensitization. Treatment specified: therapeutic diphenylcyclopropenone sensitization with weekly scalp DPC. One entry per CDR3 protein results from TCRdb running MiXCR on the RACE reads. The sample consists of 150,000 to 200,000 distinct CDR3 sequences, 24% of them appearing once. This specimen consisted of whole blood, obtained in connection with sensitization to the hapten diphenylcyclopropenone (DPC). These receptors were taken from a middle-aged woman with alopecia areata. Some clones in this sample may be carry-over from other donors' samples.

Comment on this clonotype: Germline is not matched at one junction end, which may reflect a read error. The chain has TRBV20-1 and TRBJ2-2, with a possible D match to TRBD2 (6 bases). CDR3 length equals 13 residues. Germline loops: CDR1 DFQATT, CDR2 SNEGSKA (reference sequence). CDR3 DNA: TGCAGTGCTAGAGCGCCCGGGACTGGGGTGCTGTTTTTT. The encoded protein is CSARAPGTGVLFF.

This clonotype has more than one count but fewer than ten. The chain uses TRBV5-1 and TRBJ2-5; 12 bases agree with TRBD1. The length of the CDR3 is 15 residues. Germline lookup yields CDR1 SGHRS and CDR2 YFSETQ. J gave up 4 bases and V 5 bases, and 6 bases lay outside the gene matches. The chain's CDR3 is CASSLGQGALETQYF. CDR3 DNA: TGCGCCAGCAGTCTGGGACAGGGGGCTCTAGAGACCCAGTACTTC.

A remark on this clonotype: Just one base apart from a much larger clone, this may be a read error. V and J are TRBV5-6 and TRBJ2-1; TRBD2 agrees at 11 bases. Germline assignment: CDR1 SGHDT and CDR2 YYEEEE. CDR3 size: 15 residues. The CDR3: CVSSSLAGDWNEQFF. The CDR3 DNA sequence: TGTGTCAGCAGCTCACTAGCGGGAGACTGGAATGAGCAGTTCTTC.

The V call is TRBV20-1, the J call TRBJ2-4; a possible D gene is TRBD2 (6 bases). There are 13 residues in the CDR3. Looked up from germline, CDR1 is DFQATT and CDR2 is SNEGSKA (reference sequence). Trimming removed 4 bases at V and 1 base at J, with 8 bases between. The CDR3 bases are TGCAGTGCTATGGAGGGGGCCAAAAACATTCAGTACTTC. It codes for CSAMEGAKNIQYF.

In DNA form, the CDR3 reads TGCAGTGCTCCCCTACTAGCGGGACCGACAGATACGCAGTATTTT. Translated: CSAPLLAGPTDTQYF. The J gene is TRBJ2-3, the V gene TRBV20-1, with TRBD2 identical over 10 bases. The CDR3 contains 15 residues. V lost 5 bases, J lost 3 bases, and 8 bases stayed unmatched. The germline V gene has CDR1 DFQATT and CDR2 SNEGSKA (reference sequence).